The source of this T cell receptor beta chain is a study of OX40 agonist ivuxolimab in advanced cancers. About the research overall: Males comprised around 78% of the group, whose mean age was approximately 62 years (range about 20 to 79).

Trimming shortened V by 6 bases and J by 3 bases, and 15 bases separated the two germline ends. The CDR3 runs to 15 residues. Germline V gene data show CDR1 as SGHNT and CDR2 as YYREEE (reference sequence). Repertoires were generated with immunoSEQ multiplex PCR, while TCRdb's copy carries only in-frame clones and drops some. The table lists 90,000 or so clones, 92% of them singletons. V and J are TRBV5-4 and TRBJ2-2; possibly TRBD2 for D (6 bases). This specimen was CD4+ or CD8+ T cells sorted from blood, taken in a trial of the OX40 agonist ivuxolimab. The source is an adult with an advanced solid tumor such as melanoma, head and neck, liver or kidney cancer. This CDR3 reads CASTSTSWDTGELFF. In DNA, the CDR3 is TGTGCCAGCACCTCGACTAGTTGGGACACCGGGGAGCTGTTTTTT.